This TCR beta chain was observed in a study of OX40 agonist ivuxolimab in advanced cancers. Across the study: Partial responses occurred in three patients (one hepatocellular carcinoma, two cutaneous melanoma).

CDR3 length: 14 amino acids. J gave up 3 bases and V 1 base, and 1 base lay outside the gene matches. Looked up from germline, CDR1 is MNHEY and CDR2 is SVGAGI. Data came from immunoSEQ multiplex PCR; TCRdb stores just in-frame clones and leaves some out. The sample has 15,000 to 25,000 clones, approximately 80% seen once; the top ten hold 15% to 20%. The specimen comprised CD4+ or CD8+ T cells sorted from blood, sampled in a trial of the OX40 agonist ivuxolimab. This clonotype was obtained from an adult with an advanced solid tumor such as melanoma, head and neck, liver or kidney cancer. The chain combines TRBV6-5 with TRBJ2-7, with 9 bases lining up with TRBD1. The CDR3 loop is CASSYWTGDYEQYF. The DNA of the CDR3 is TGTGCCAGCAGTTACTGGACAGGGGACTACGAGCAGTACTTC.